This T cell receptor beta chain was profiled in a study of regulatory T cells in long-lasting Graves disease. This clonotype was observed a handful of times. As yet, its antigen is unknown. V was clipped by 5 bases and J by 9 bases; unmatched bases: 20. Germline V gene data show CDR1 as MNHNS and CDR2 as SASEGT. CDR3 length: 19 amino acids. Arm-PCR of CDR3 regions and iRepertoire HTBI primers were used to build TCR beta libraries. TCRdb used MiXCR to reprocess the multiplex PCR reads, holding one entry per CDR3 protein. Of around 450,000 distinct CDR3 sequences listed, around a fifth are singletons. Findings of the study overall: There were preferences for TRBV28, TRBJ1-2 and TRBJ2-5 in persistent disease.

The time point here: persistent/refractory GD, antithyroid drugs over 5 years with positive TRAb. PBMC RNA was the source of the TCR library. The rearrangement links TRBV6-1 to TRBJ2-2, with TRBD2 matching over 11 bases. The sequencing used peripheral blood mononuclear cells (PBMCs), collected when the disease was refractory, from a patient treated with antithyroid drugs. This clonotype was sampled from a female donor with Graves disease. The CDR3 reads CASSTPFSGRAERPRELFF. Written as DNA, the CDR3 is TGTGCCAGCAGTACCCCCTTTAGCGGGAGGGCCGAAAGACCCCGGGAGCTGTTTTTT.